This T cell receptor beta chain came from a study of T cell responses to AZD1222 COVID-19 vaccine. Study outcomes and limitations: Regions 160-218 and 743-854 held dominance among vaccine-associated CD4 TCRs, which spanned spike. Repertoires were obtained solely post-peak T cell response. Receipt of two AZD1222 doses was followed by a rise in Spike-specific TCR breadth and depth.

In regard to this clone: Antigen specificity is unknown.

This CDR3 is 16 amino acids long. V shed 6 bases and J 6 bases; nucleotides not matched to a gene: 8. Germline V gene data show CDR1 as SNHLY and CDR2 as FYNNEI. Only in-frame clones appear in the TCRdb table, and some are missing; sequencing was by immunoSEQ multiplex PCR. The profile shows some 100,000 clones, around nine tenths of them singletons. Source: peripheral blood, taken on day 0 of AZD1222 vaccination. This TCR came from an adult in good health. This chain uses TRBV2 with TRBJ2-1; 13 bases are a match to TRBD2. This CDR3 is CASSRLAGGPPNEQFF. For the CDR3, the DNA is TGTGCCAGCAGCAGACTAGCGGGGGGCCCCCCCAATGAGCAGTTCTTC. Together with reference TRBV2 and TRBJ2-1, the CDR3 gives the full variable domain: EPEVTQTPSHQVTQMGQEVILRCVPISNHLYFYWYRQILGQKVEFLVSFYNNEISEKSEIFDDQFSVERPDGSNFTLKIRSTKLEDSAMYFCASSRLAGGPPNEQFFGPGTRLTVL.